This T cell receptor beta chain originates from a study of blood T cells in healthy people across ages. Study-level results: PBMCs were not sorted, which prevented a conclusive comparison of naive versus antigen-experienced cells.

Then a second PCR, running about 6 to 11 cycles, was carried out with a sample-barcoded 5' primer and a J-beta primer mix. A single record per CDR3 protein comes from TCRdb applying MiXCR to the 5' RACE reads. The sample consists of over 1,500,000 distinct CDR3 sequences, around 40% of them appearing once. This clonotype was recorded a few times. As yet, its antigen is unknown. Trimming pared 3 bases from V and 4 bases from J, leaving 10 bases between. The CDR3 contains 14 residues. Material: blood. The TCR originated in a human donor in good health. V and J are TRBV12-3 or TRBV12-4 and TRBJ1-5; no reliable D call. The CDR3 spells CASSLRETNQPQHF. CDR3 nucleotide sequence: TGTGCCAGCAGTTTGCGAGAGACGAATCAGCCCCAGCATTTT.